This entry features one TCR beta chain sequence. This sample was included in a study of T cells in tuberculosis. TCR-alpha and TCR-beta chains were sequenced unpaired. The data were produced by immunoSEQ multiplex PCR, yet TCRdb's version contains in-frame clones alone and is incomplete. The sample contains 55,000 to 60,000 clones, 88% of which appear only once. The V end was cut by 6 bases, the J end by 7 bases, with 22 bases between. This CDR3 region has 16 residues. Germline V gene sequence: CDR1 LNHDA, CDR2 SQIVND (reference sequence). Thawed, overnight-rested PBMC were stained with GMM-loaded CD1B tetramer, viability dye and anti-CD3, then sorted. The CD1B tetramers carried C32 glucose monomycolate purified from Rhodococcus equi. CD14-expressing monocytes were removed from PBMC before cryopreservation and sorting. From each donor, about 100,000 tetramer-negative cells were sorted. Study results and caveats: Low-affinity CD1B-GMM tetramer-binding T cells may have been missed.

The chain carries TRBV19 and TRBJ2-1; the D gene is possibly TRBD2 (5 bases). This TCR was sampled from an adult woman with latent tuberculosis. What was sequenced was CD1b-GMM tetramer-negative cells sorted from PBMCs. CDR3 loop: CASRVSARVRINEQFF. Here the CDR3 DNA reads TGTGCCAGTAGAGTATCCGCGCGGGTACGGATAAATGAGCAGTTCTTC.